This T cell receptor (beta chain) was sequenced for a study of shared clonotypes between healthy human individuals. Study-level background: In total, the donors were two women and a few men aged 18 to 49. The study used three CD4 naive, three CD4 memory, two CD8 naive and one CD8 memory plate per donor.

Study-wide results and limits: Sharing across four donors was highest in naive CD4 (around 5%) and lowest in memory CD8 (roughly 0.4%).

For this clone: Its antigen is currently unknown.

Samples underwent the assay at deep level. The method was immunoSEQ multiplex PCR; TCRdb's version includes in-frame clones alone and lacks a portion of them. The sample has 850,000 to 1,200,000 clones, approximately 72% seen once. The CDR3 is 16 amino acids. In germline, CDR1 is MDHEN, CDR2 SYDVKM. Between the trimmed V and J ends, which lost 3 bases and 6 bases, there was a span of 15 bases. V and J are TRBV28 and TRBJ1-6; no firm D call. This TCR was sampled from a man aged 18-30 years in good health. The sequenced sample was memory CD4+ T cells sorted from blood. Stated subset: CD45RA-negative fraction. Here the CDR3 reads CASSLPQLSGNSPLHF. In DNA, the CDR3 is TGTGCCAGCAGTTTGCCTCAGCTATCCGGTAATTCACCCCTCCACTTT.